The subject of this entry is one T cell receptor beta chain. Deletions cut 4 bases from V and 2 bases from J, with 15 bases between. This CDR3 is 16 amino acids long. Germline CDR1 is MNHNY and CDR2 is SVGAGI (reference sequence). The data derive from a study of cytomegalovirus exposure and HLA in healthy donors. Healthy people donating bone marrow made up the donors. Sampled while nominally healthy, donors likely had unrecorded immune exposures. PCR employed 60 Vbeta and 13 Jbeta primers. Here immunoSEQ multiplex PCR was the method, and the copy in TCRdb shows in-frame clones only, minus some. The specimen's table records approximately 45,000 clones.

The sample consisted of PBMCs. This clonotype was sampled from a woman in her 40s in good health and CMV-seronegative. J is TRBJ1-5 and V is TRBV6-6; D possibly corresponds to TRBD1 (6 bases). The CDR3: CASSSTDRSGNQPQHF. The CDR3 DNA reads as TGTGCCAGCAGTTCCACTGACAGGTCCGGCAATCAGCCCCAGCATTTT.